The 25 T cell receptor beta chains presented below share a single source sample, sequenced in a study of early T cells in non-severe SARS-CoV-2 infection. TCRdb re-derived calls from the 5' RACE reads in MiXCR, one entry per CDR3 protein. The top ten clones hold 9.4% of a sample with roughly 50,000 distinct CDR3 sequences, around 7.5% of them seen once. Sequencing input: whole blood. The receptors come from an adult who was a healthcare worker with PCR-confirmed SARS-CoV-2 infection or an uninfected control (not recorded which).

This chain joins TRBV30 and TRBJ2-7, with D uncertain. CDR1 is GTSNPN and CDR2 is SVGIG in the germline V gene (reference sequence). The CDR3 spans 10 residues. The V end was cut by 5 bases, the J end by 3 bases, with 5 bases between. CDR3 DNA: TGTGCCTGGGGCTTCTACGAGCAGTACTTC. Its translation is CAWGFYEQYF.

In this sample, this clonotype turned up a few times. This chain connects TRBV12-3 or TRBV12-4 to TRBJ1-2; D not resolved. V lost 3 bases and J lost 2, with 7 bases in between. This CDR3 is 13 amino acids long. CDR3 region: CASSFERNYGYTF. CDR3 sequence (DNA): TGTGCCAGCAGTTTCGAAAGGAACTATGGCTACACCTTC.

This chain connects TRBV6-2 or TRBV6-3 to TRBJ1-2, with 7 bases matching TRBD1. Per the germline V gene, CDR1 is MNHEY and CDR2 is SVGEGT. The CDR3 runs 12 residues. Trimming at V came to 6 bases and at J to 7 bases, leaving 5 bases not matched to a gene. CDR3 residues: CASRTGEAGYTF. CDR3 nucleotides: TGTGCCAGCAGAACAGGGGAGGCTGGCTACACCTTC.

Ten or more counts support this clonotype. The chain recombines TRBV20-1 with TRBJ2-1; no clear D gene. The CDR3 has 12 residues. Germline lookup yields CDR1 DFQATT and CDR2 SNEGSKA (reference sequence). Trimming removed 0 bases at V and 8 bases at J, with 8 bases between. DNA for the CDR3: TGCAGTGCTAGAGATCTGGCCCATGAGCAGTTCTTC. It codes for CSARDLAHEQFF.

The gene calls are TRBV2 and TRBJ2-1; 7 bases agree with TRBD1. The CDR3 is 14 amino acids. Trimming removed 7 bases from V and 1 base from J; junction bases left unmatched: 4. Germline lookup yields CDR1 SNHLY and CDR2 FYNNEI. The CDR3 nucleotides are TGTGCCAGCACTTCCAGGGGGTCCTACAATGAGCAGTTCTTC. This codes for CASTSRGSYNEQFF.

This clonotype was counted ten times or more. The CDR3 protein is CASSQAPVASPSYYGYTF. CDR3 DNA: TGTGCCAGCAGCCAAGCCCCGGTAGCTTCCCCTTCCTACTATGGCTACACCTTC. The chain has TRBV4-2 and TRBJ1-2, with D uncertain. CDR1 and CDR2 from the germline V gene are LGHNA and YNFKEQ. Trimming cost V 1 base and J 3 bases, with 21 bases left between them. CDR3 length: 18 amino acids.

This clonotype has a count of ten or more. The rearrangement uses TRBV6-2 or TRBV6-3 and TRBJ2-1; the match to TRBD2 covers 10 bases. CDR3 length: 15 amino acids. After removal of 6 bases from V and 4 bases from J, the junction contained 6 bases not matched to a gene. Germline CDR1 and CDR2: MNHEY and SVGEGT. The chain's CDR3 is CASSITAGGYNEQFF. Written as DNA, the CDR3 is TGTGCCAGCAGCATTACAGCGGGAGGGTACAATGAGCAGTTCTTC.

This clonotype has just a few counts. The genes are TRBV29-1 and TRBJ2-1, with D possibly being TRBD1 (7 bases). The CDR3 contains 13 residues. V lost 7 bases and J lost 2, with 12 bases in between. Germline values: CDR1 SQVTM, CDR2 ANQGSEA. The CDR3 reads CSGAGQTYNEQFF. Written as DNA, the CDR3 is TGCAGCGGGGCGGGACAGACCTACAATGAGCAGTTCTTC.

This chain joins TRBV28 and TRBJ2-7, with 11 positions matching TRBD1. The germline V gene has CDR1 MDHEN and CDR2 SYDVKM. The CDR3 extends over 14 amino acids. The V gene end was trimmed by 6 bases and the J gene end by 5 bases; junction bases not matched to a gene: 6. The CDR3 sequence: CASRSGQGAHEQYF. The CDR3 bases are TGTGCCAGCAGATCCGGACAGGGGGCCCACGAGCAGTACTTC.

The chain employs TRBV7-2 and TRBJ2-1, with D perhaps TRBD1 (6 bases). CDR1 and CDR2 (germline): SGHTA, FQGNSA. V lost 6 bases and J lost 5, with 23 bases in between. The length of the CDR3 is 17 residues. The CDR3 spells CASRPTVQGPPDNEQFF. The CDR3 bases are TGTGCCAGCAGACCAACCGTACAGGGCCCCCCAGACAATGAGCAGTTCTTC. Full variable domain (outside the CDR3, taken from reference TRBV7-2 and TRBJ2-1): GAGVSQSPSNKVTEKGKDVELRCDPISGHTALYWYRQSLGQGLEFLIYFQGNSAPDKSGLPSDRFSAERTGGSVSTLTIQRTQQEDSAVYLCASRPTVQGPPDNEQFFGPGTRLTVL.

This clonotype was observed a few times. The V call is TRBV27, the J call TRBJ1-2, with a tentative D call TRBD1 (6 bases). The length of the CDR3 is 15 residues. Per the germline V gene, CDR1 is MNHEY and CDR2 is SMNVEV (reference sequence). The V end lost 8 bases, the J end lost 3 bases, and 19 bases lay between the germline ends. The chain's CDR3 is CASGTRGRNHYGYTF. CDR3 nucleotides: TGTGCCAGCGGAACGCGGGGGCGCAATCACTATGGCTACACCTTC.

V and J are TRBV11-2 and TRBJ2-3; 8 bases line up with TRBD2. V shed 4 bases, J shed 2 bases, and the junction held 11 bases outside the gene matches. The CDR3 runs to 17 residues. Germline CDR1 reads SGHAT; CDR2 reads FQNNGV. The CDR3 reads CASSSTPGTRYTDTQYF. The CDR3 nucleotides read TGTGCCAGCAGCTCTACCCCGGGGACTAGGTACACAGATACGCAGTATTTT.

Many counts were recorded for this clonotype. The CDR3 nucleotides are TGTGCCAGTAGTATAGCATCTAGCGGGATGTACAATGAGCAGTTCTTC. Translating gives CASSIASSGMYNEQFF. The J gene is TRBJ2-1, the V gene TRBV19, with 9 bases aligning to TRBD2. This CDR3 is 16 amino acids long. V shed 1 base, J shed 4 bases, and the junction held 5 bases outside the gene matches. CDR1 is LNHDA, CDR2 SQIVND, per germline (reference sequence).

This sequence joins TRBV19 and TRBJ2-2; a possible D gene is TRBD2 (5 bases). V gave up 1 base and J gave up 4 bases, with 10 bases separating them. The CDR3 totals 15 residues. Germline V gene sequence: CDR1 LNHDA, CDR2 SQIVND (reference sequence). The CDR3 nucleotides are TGTGCCAGTAGTATAGTCCGGAGCGGCACCGGGGAGCTGTTTTTT. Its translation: CASSIVRSGTGELFF.

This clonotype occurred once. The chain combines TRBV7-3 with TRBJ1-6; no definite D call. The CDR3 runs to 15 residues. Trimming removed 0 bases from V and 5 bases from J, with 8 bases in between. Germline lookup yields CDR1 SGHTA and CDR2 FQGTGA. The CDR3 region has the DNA TGTGCCAGCAGCTTAACTGGGCAGAATAATTCACCCCTCCACTTT. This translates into CASSLTGQNNSPLHF.

The CDR3 region has the DNA TGCAGTGCTAGAGATATGAATGTGGGGAATGGCTACACCTTC. It codes for CSARDMNVGNGYTF. V and J are TRBV20-1 and TRBJ1-2; D is uncertain. Trimming removed 0 bases from V and 6 bases from J, with 14 bases in between. The CDR3 length is 14 residues. From germline, CDR1 is DFQATT and CDR2 SNEGSKA (reference sequence).

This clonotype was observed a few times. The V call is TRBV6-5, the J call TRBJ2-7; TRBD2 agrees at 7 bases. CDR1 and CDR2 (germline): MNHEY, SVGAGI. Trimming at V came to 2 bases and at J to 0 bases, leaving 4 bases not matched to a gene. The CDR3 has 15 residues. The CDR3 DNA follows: TGTGCCAGCAGTTACCTAGCGGCCCCCTCCTACGAGCAGTACTTC. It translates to CASSYLAAPSYEQYF.

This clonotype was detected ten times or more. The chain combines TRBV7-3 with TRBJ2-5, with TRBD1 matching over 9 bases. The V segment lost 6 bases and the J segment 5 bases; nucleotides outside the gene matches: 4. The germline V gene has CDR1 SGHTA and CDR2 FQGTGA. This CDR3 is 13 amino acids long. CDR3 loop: CASSRDRAETQYF. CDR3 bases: TGTGCCAGCAGTCGGGACAGGGCCGAGACCCAGTACTTC.

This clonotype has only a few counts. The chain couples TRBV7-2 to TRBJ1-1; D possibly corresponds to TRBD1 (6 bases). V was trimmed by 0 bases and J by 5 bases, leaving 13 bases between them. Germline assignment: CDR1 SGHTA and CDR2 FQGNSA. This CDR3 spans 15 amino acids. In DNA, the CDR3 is TGTGCCAGCAGCTTAGCGGTACAGGGCCGGACTGAAGCTTTCTTT. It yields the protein CASSLAVQGRTEAFF. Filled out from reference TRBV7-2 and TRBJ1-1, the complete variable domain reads GAGVSQSPSNKVTEKGKDVELRCDPISGHTALYWYRQSLGQGLEFLIYFQGNSAPDKSGLPSDRFSAERTGGSVSTLTIQRTQQEDSAVYLCASSLAVQGRTEAFFGQGTRLTVV.

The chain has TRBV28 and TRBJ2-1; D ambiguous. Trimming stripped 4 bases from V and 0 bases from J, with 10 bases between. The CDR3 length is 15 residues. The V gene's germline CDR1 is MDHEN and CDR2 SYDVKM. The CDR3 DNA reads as TGTGCCAGCAGTTCCGCGGTCAGCTCCTACAATGAGCAGTTCTTC. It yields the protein CASSSAVSSYNEQFF.

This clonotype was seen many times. CDR3 nucleotide sequence: TGTGCCACCAGCAGAGGGACTAGCTCGGGGGAGACCCAGTACTTC. Its translation is CATSRGTSSGETQYF. This chain uses TRBV15 with TRBJ2-5; 8 bases are shared with TRBD2. From germline, CDR1 is LNHNV and CDR2 YYDKDF (reference sequence). CDR3 length equals 15 residues. Germline trimming cut 1 base from V and 5 bases from J; bases unmatched to any gene: 6.

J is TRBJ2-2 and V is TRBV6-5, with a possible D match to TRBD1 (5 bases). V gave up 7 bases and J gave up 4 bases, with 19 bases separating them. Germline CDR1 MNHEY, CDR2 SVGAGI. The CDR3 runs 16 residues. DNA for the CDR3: TGTGCCAGCACCCTCAGAGCCAGGGTTTCCACCGGGGAGCTGTTTTTT. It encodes CASTLRARVSTGELFF.

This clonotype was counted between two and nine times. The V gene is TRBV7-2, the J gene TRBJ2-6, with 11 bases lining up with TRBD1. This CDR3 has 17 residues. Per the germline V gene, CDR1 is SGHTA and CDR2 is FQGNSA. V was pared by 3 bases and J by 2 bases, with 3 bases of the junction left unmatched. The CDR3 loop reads CASSLDRGRAGANVLTF. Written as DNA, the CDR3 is TGTGCCAGCAGCTTGGACAGGGGGCGCGCTGGGGCCAACGTCCTGACTTTC.

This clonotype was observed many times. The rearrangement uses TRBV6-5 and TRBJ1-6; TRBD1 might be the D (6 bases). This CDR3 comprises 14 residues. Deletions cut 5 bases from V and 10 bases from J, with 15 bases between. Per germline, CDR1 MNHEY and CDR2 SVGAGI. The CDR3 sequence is CASSTEGVGSPLHF. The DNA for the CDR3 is TGTGCCAGCAGTACGGAGGGGGTCGGGTCACCCCTCCACTTT.

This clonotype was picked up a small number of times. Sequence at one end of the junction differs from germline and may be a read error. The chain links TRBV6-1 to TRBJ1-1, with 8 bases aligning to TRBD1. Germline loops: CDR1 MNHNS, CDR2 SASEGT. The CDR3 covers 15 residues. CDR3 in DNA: TGTGCCAGCACGCCCCCGGGACAGGAAAACACTGAAGTTTTCTTT. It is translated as CASTPPGQENTEVFF.